A selection of T cell receptor beta chains follows, all from one sample in a study of blood T cell repertoires in COVID-19. Here immunoSEQ multiplex PCR was the method, and the copy in TCRdb shows in-frame clones only, minus some. The data hold some 380,000 clones, with more than 75% observed a single time. The sample consisted of peripheral blood. The receptors were gathered from a human donor with acute or convalescent COVID-19. The donor label of this sample is uncertain. CDR3s include the opening cysteine and the closing phenylalanine or tryptophan. D genes are given only for firm matches. The size field is filled for only some rows; it gives once, few, many or a size class.

CASSLLGTGISYEQYF | TGTGCCAGCAGTTTATTAGGGACAGGGATCTCCTACGAGCAGTACTTC | TRBJ2-7 | TRBV28 | - | TRBD1
CASSQKEGNVYEQYF | TGCGCCAGCAGCCAAAAGGAGGGAAATGTCTACGAGCAGTACTTC | TRBJ2-7 | TRBV4-1 | - | -
CASRSIPAGANTGELFF | TGTGCCAGCAGGTCCATCCCTGCGGGGGCGAACACCGGGGAGCTGTTTTTT | TRBJ2-2 | TRBV7-8 | once | TRBD2
CASSISRGVGNEAFF | TGTGCCAGTAGTATTTCCAGGGGTGTAGGGAATGAAGCTTTCTTT | TRBJ1-1 | TRBV19 | once | -
CASSQTGGSNQPQHF | TGCGCCAGCAGCCAAACAGGGGGTAGCAATCAGCCCCAGCATTTT | TRBJ1-5 | TRBV4-1 | - | TRBD1
CASSFIGQGSPLHF | TGCGCCAGCAGCTTTATCGGACAGGGGTCACCCCTCCACTTT | TRBJ1-6 | TRBV5-1 | - | TRBD1
CASRRFNTEAFF | TGTGCCAGCAGGAGATTTAACACTGAAGCTTTCTTT | TRBJ1-1 | TRBV6-5 | many | -
CSVEGGTNTEAFF | TGCAGCGTTGAAGGGGGCACGAACACTGAAGCTTTCTTT | TRBJ1-1 | TRBV29-1 | - | -
CASSSAPSRDNQPQHF | TGTGCCAGCAGCTCCGCCCCTTCCCGGGACAATCAGCCCCAGCATTTT | TRBJ1-5 | TRBV5-5 | - | -
CAIWDAGQGYAGYTF | TGTGCCATCTGGGACGCGGGACAGGGTTACGCAGGCTACACCTTC | TRBJ1-2 | TRBV10-3 | - | TRBD1
CASSSGGGVYYEQYF | TGTGCCAGCAGCTCCGGCGGGGGGGTCTACTACGAGCAGTACTTC | TRBJ2-7 | TRBV5-4 | - | TRBD2
CASSLPRSEREQYF | TGTGCCAGCAGTTTACCCCGAAGTGAGCGCGAGCAGTACTTC | TRBJ2-7 | TRBV27 | - | -
CASSQDRGQLGYTF | TGTGCCAGCAGCCAAGACAGGGGGCAACTTGGCTACACCTTC | TRBJ1-2 | TRBV3-1/TRBV3-2 | - | TRBD1
CASSLLAAGGELFF | TGCGCCAGCAGCCTTCTAGCGGCGGGCGGGGAGCTGTTTTTT | TRBJ2-2 | TRBV5-1 | few | TRBD2
CASRAGSGGAPGYTF | TGCGCCAGCAGAGCGGGCTCAGGGGGCGCCCCTGGCTACACCTTC | TRBJ1-2 | TRBV5-1 | - | TRBD1
CASSSSHRGTNEKLFF | TGTGCCAGCAGTTCATCCCATAGGGGAACTAATGAAAAACTGTTTTTT | TRBJ1-4 | TRBV28 | - | -
CASSGYIQGLHGYTF | TGTGCCAGCAGCGGCTACATACAGGGGCTACATGGCTACACCTTC | TRBJ1-2 | TRBV27 | - | TRBD1
CASSLIKDAGVQGYTF | TGCGCCAGCAGCTTGATAAAGGACGCAGGGGTGCAAGGCTACACCTTC | TRBJ1-2 | TRBV5-1 | - | -
CASKPWESADTQYF | TGTGCCAGCAAGCCCTGGGAGTCCGCAGATACGCAGTATTTT | TRBJ2-3 | TRBV9 | once | -
CASSYSISRVHEQYF | TGTGCCAGCAGTTACTCGATCAGCAGGGTCCACGAGCAGTACTTC | TRBJ2-7 | TRBV6-5 | - | -
CASSQSARGLGNTEAFF | TGTGCCAGCAGCCAATCAGCCAGGGGGCTGGGTAACACTGAAGCTTTCTTT | TRBJ1-1 | TRBV7-8 | once | TRBD1
CASSLGGSGMGDTQYF | TGTGCCAGCAGTTTAGGGGGTAGCGGGATGGGAGATACGCAGTATTTT | TRBJ2-3 | TRBV28 | once | TRBD2